This TCR beta chain comes out of a study of cytomegalovirus exposure and HLA in healthy donors. This PCR relied on a set of 60 Vbeta primers and 13 Jbeta primers. Clones were sequenced by immunoSEQ multiplex PCR, and TCRdb holds only the in-frame ones, with some missing. The profile shows about 180,000 clones, 76% of them singletons. This clone has only a few counts. The V and J ends lost 4 bases and 13 bases respectively, with 12 bases between them. This CDR3 is built from 12 residues. Looked up from germline, CDR1 is SGHRS and CDR2 is YFSETQ. Sequencing input: PBMCs. This clonotype was sampled from a man aged 18 to 29 in good health and CMV-seronegative. V and J are TRBV5-1 and TRBJ1-6; weak D call: TRBD1 (6 bases). The CDR3 protein is CASSPRGAPLHF. The CDR3 DNA is TGCGCCAGCAGCCCCCGGGGGGCGCCCCTCCACTTT.